This T cell receptor beta chain was documented in a study of T-cell memory formation after mild COVID-19. Study details: TCR clusters were largely donor specific.

This clonotype was seen a few times. The antigen remains undetermined. TCRdb reanalysed the 5' RACE reads using MiXCR and keeps one entry per CDR3 protein. The repertoire holds 100,000 to 150,000 distinct CDR3 sequences, with around a sixth as singletons. The study's findings and limits: Within pre-infection memory, some responding clones were found, suggesting cross-reactive memory joined. The authors did not confirm SARS-CoV-2 specificity of second-wave clones peaking day 37. Clones that got smaller from day 15 to 85 had even CD4/CD8, while clones growing later tipped toward CD4+.

The source material was PBMCs or a T cell subset sorted from them (not recorded which). The receptor was isolated from an adult woman who had mild COVID-19 (a few samples of this study predate the infection). Cell type and time point are not known.

Here the CDR3 reads CASRRGRGRKNEKLFF. In DNA form, the CDR3 reads TGTGCCAGCAGGAGAGGGCGGGGCAGAAAGAATGAAAAACTGTTTTTT. The chain couples TRBV7-8 to TRBJ1-4; a possible D gene is TRBD1 (5 bases). Germline values: CDR1 SGHVS, CDR2 FQNEAQ. V was cut by 6 bases and J by 5 bases, with 19 bases left in between. This CDR3 contains 16 residues.